This T cell receptor beta chain was sequenced in a study of T-cell memory formation after mild COVID-19. The overall study: The two donors had largely donor-specific TCR clusters.

In TCRdb, the 5' RACE reads were re-called with MiXCR into one record per CDR3 protein. The sample has roughly 310,000 distinct CDR3 sequences; roughly 15% are singletons. Study results and caveats: There were some responding clones in pre-infection memory, which suggested that cross-reactive memory had joined.

Trimming left V 1 base short and J 4 bases short, with 17 bases between. This CDR3 has 16 residues. Germline CDR1 and CDR2: DFQATT and SNEGSKA (reference sequence). In its sample, this clonotype was seen a few times. Its target is unknown. The rearrangement joins TRBV20-1 to TRBJ2-1, with D possibly TRBD2 on 6 matching bases. Specimen: PBMCs or a T cell subset sorted from them (not recorded which). The receptor was isolated from a man aged 18 to 30 who had mild COVID-19 (a few samples of this study predate the infection). Cell type and time point are not known. For the CDR3, the DNA is TGCAGTGCTAGAGCCCTTTGGGAGGCCGGGTACAATGAGCAGTTCTTC. This translates into CSARALWEAGYNEQFF.